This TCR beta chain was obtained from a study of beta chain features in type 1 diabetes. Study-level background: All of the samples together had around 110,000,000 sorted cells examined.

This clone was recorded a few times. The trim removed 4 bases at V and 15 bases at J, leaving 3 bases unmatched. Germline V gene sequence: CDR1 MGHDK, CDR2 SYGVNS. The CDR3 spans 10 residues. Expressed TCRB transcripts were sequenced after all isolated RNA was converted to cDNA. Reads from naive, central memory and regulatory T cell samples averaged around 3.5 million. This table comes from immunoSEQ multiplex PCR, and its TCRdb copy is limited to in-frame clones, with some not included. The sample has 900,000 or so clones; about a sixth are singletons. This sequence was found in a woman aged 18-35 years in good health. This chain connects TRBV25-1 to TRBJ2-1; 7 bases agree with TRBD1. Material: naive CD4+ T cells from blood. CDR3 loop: CASSGQGRFF. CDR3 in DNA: TGTGCCAGCAGTGGACAGGGTAGGTTCTTC.